The rows below give T cell receptor beta chains drawn from one sample of a study of radiotherapy plus CTLA-4 blockade in lung cancer. Profiled with immunoSEQ multiplex PCR; TCRdb holds only in-frame clones, not every one. The repertoire holds around 82,000 clones, with around nine tenths as singletons. Sequenced here: peripheral blood, sampled from a patient treated with radiotherapy plus ipilimumab. The source of these receptors is a human donor with non-small cell lung cancer that progressed on radiotherapy plus ipilimumab. Each CDR3 is given with its conserved first and last residue. Each record gives: D gene, CDR3 length, J gene, V gene, clone size, CDR3 protein, CDR3 DNA. The D gene is left open where the match is weak. Not all rows give a size; the values are once, few, many and, for expanded clones, a class.

d_gene: TRBD1; len: 13; j_gene: TRBJ2-5; v_gene: TRBV5-4; abundance: -; CDR3aa: CASRRDREETQYF; CDR3nt: TGTGCCAGCAGACGGGACAGGGAAGAGACCCAGTACTTC
d_gene: -; len: 14; j_gene: TRBJ1-2; v_gene: TRBV29-1; abundance: -; CDR3aa: CSVPRRGSNYGYTF; CDR3nt: TGCAGCGTCCCCCGGCGGGGTTCCAACTATGGCTACACCTTC
d_gene: -; len: 15; j_gene: TRBJ2-1; v_gene: TRBV9; abundance: -; CDR3aa: CASSVAPGPNNEQFF; CDR3nt: TGTGCCAGCAGCGTAGCTCCCGGCCCCAACAATGAGCAGTTCTTC
d_gene: TRBD2; len: 16; j_gene: TRBJ2-2; v_gene: TRBV5-1; abundance: once; CDR3aa: CASSISTSANTGELFF; CDR3nt: TGCGCCAGCTCCATTTCGACTAGCGCGAACACCGGGGAGCTGTTTTTT
d_gene: TRBD1; len: 18; j_gene: TRBJ2-2; v_gene: TRBV5-1; abundance: -; CDR3aa: CASSPRRDRRANTGELFF; CDR3nt: TGCGCCAGCAGCCCACGCCGGGACAGGAGAGCTAACACCGGGGAGCTGTTTTTT
d_gene: -; len: 16; j_gene: TRBJ2-5; v_gene: TRBV28; abundance: -; CDR3aa: CASSSVLDRDQETQYF; CDR3nt: TGTGCCAGCAGTTCCGTTTTGGACAGAGATCAGGAGACCCAGTACTTC
d_gene: -; len: 12; j_gene: TRBJ2-7; v_gene: TRBV29-1; abundance: once; CDR3aa: CSVESGAYEQYF; CDR3nt: TGCAGCGTTGAATCGGGGGCCTACGAGCAGTACTTC
d_gene: -; len: 13; j_gene: TRBJ1-5; v_gene: TRBV6-6; abundance: few; CDR3aa: CASQDWSNQPQHF; CDR3nt: TGTGCCAGCCAGGACTGGAGCAATCAGCCCCAGCATTTT
d_gene: -; len: 16; j_gene: TRBJ2-3; v_gene: TRBV5-1; abundance: few; CDR3aa: CASSLAGGGLADTQYF; CDR3nt: TGCGCCAGCAGCTTGGCCGGTGGGGGGCTGGCAGATACGCAGTATTTT
d_gene: TRBD2; len: 14; j_gene: TRBJ2-7; v_gene: TRBV9; abundance: -; CDR3aa: CASSPRTSGDEQYF; CDR3nt: TGTGCCAGCAGCCCGCGGACTAGCGGAGACGAGCAGTACTTC
d_gene: TRBD1; len: 15; j_gene: TRBJ1-2; v_gene: TRBV6-1; abundance: -; CDR3aa: CASSLGTEPNYGYTF; CDR3nt: TGTGCCAGCAGCCTCGGGACAGAACCTAACTATGGCTACACCTTC
d_gene: -; len: 16; j_gene: TRBJ2-1; v_gene: TRBV6-4; abundance: -; CDR3aa: CASWADLGGVGNEQFF; CDR3nt: TGTGCCAGCTGGGCCGATCTGGGGGGAGTGGGCAATGAGCAGTTCTTC
d_gene: TRBD1; len: 18; j_gene: TRBJ1-1; v_gene: TRBV6-1; abundance: -; CDR3aa: CASSAALGQDSRLRGAFF; CDR3nt: TGTGCCAGCAGTGCGGCATTGGGACAGGATAGTCGTCTTAGGGGGGCTTTCTTT
d_gene: -; len: 16; j_gene: TRBJ2-5; v_gene: TRBV15; abundance: few; CDR3aa: CATSHNGYGGGKTQYF; CDR3nt: TGTGCCACCAGCCATAACGGGTACGGGGGTGGGAAGACCCAGTACTTC
d_gene: -; len: 14; j_gene: TRBJ1-6; v_gene: TRBV5-1; abundance: -; CDR3aa: CASSLEGRNSPLHF; CDR3nt: TGCGCCAGCAGCTTGGAGGGCAGGAATTCACCCCTCCACTTT
d_gene: -; len: 12; j_gene: TRBJ2-2; v_gene: TRBV5-1; abundance: -; CDR3aa: CASSLNTGELFF; CDR3nt: TGCGCCAGCAGCCTGAACACCGGGGAGCTGTTTTTT
d_gene: -; len: 15; j_gene: TRBJ2-1; v_gene: TRBV7-9; abundance: once; CDR3aa: CASRPTVDPYNEQFF; CDR3nt: TGTGCCAGCAGACCCACCGTTGATCCCTACAATGAGCAGTTCTTC